This TCR beta chain was retrieved from a study of T cell responses to AZD1222 COVID-19 vaccine. The germline V gene has CDR1 KGHSY and CDR2 FQNENV. The CDR3 is 15 residues long. Trimming removed 4 bases at V and 1 base at J, with 13 bases between. Data came from immunoSEQ multiplex PCR; TCRdb stores just in-frame clones and leaves some out. Of approximately 140,000 clones listed, 90% are singletons. The study, taken as a whole, reports: White British people made up most donors, females outnumbered males, and clonal diversity was possibly underestimated. Only 5 or 6 AZD1222 recipients were seropositive at baseline.

About this clone: Its antigen remains unknown.

The J gene is TRBJ1-1, the V gene TRBV16; no clear D gene. The input for sequencing was peripheral blood, taken on day 0 of AZD1222 vaccination. This receptor was taken from an adult in good health. The CDR3 nucleotides read TGTGCCAGCAGCCCGCGGGCGATGAAGAACACTGAAGCTTTCTTT. It translates to CASSPRAMKNTEAFF.